This T cell receptor beta chain was obtained from a study of T cells in Graves' hyperthyroidism and ophthalmopathy. Amplification yielded TCR beta CDR3 regions, with RNA transcripts as the source. RT-PCR in the first round (using the HTBI primer set) targeted the TCR CDR3. TCRdb fed the multiplex PCR reads into MiXCR, producing one record per CDR3 protein. The table lists more than 550,000 distinct CDR3 sequences, approximately 15% of them singletons. This CDR3 has 17 residues. Trimming took off 0 bases at V and 2 bases at J, with 13 bases between the two ends. Germline CDR1 and CDR2: LGHNA and YSLEER. This clonotype has more than one count but fewer than ten.

This sequence originates from a man in his fifties or sixties with Graves' hyperthyroidism. The chain recombines TRBV4-3 with TRBJ1-4, with D unresolved. Material for sequencing was blood. CDR3 protein: CASSQDLREATNEKLFF. CDR3 DNA: TGCGCCAGCAGCCAAGACCTGAGGGAGGCGACTAATGAAAAACTGTTTTTT.